This is a list of T cell receptor beta chains from one sample in a study of blood T cells in healthy people across ages. A single record per CDR3 protein comes from TCRdb applying MiXCR to the 5' RACE reads. The sample lists 1.8 million or so distinct CDR3 sequences, around 40% seen once, with under 25% in the top ten. The sequenced sample was blood. All receptors come from a human donor in good health. Both conserved end residues are part of each CDR3. D genes are given only for firm matches. Rows give clone size only sometimes, using once, few, many, or a class for an expanded clone.

cdr3_nt cdr3_aa d_call v_call clone_size j_call
TGTGCCAGCAGCTCCCCGGGAGACAGGGCCCCGGAGACCCAGTACTTC CASSSPGDRAPETQYF NA TRBV7-9 NA TRBJ2-5
TGCGCCAGCAGCCTGCGACAGGTTTCAGATACGCAGTATTTT CASSLRQVSDTQYF NA TRBV4-3 few TRBJ2-3
TGTGCCAGCAGTTCTTCTTGGGGAGTGAACACTGAAGCTTTCTTT CASSSSWGVNTEAFF NA TRBV12-3/TRBV12-4 once TRBJ1-1
TGTACCAGCAGAATCTCCGAGGGGGGCTACGAGCAGTACTTC CTSRISEGGYEQYF NA TRBV11-2 NA TRBJ2-7
TGCAGTGCTTCCCGGGGCATGGCCTACGAGCAGTACTTC CSASRGMAYEQYF NA TRBV20-1 NA TRBJ2-7
TGCGCCAGCAGCTCACAGGAAAGAGGCTACACCTTC CASSSQERGYTF NA TRBV5-1 few TRBJ1-2
TGTGCTAGTGGTTCCGCCCCGGGGGCGGCTGTGTCCAATGAGCAGTTCTTC CASGSAPGAAVSNEQFF NA TRBV12-5 NA TRBJ2-1
TGTGCCAGCAGCTTAGGGGGAGACGGCTATGGCTACACCTTC CASSLGGDGYGYTF NA TRBV7-2 few TRBJ1-2
TGTGCCAGCAGCGGTCAGTCGTATGGCCACACCTTC CASSGQSYGHTF NA TRBV9 NA TRBJ1-2
TGCGCCAGCAGCTTGTCCCCGCACATGGGTGCCGGGGAGCTGTTTTTT CASSLSPHMGAGELFF NA TRBV5-1 NA TRBJ2-2
TGCGCCGGCAGCGTAGGGGGGAACACTGAAGCTTTCTTT CAGSVGGNTEAFF NA TRBV5-1 NA TRBJ1-1
TGTGCCAGCAGTTCAATCAGCCATGAAGCTTTCTTT CASSSISHEAFF NA TRBV12-3/TRBV12-4 NA TRBJ1-1
TGCAGTGCTAGCCTAGCCTCCTTTTACACAGATACGCAGTATTTT CSASLASFYTDTQYF NA TRBV20-1 few TRBJ2-3